This TCR beta chain is drawn from a study of tissue T cells after allogeneic stem cell transplantation. Overall study findings and caveats: Shared clones across patients were few; motif clustering revealed tissue-specific shared signatures.

The germline V and J ends were trimmed by 6 bases and 6 bases, with 11 bases remaining between them. This CDR3 is built from 12 residues. The germline V gene has CDR1 SNHLY and CDR2 FYNGKV (reference sequence). Comment on this clone: Its matching antigen is unknown. Genes here carry mouse names. The CDR3 goes on 1 residue after the read ends, and that part is filled in from the germline J gene.

The time point: mouse harvest day 14 after allogeneic transplant. Mouse grafts combined 10^7 T-cell-depleted bone marrow cells with 10^6 splenic CD5+ T cells. Sequencing was performed with immunoSEQ multiplex PCR; in TCRdb, only in-frame clones are kept and a portion is missing. The sample comprises over 4,500 clones, 40% to 55% of which are singletons, and over 20% rests with the top ten. This TCR came from a female BALB/c mouse given C57BL/6 T cells with graft-versus-host disease after an allogeneic hematopoietic cell transplant. V is TRBV3 and J is TRBJ1-1; D may be TRBD1 (5 bases). Sequencing was done on a sample of gut tissue. CDR3 protein: CASRFQGPEVFF. Incomplete CDR3 DNA: TGTGCCAGCAGATTCCAGGGTCCAGAAGTCTTC.